Presented here are 21 T cell receptor beta chains from one specimen sequenced in a study of spatial heterogeneity in lung cancer. A single record per CDR3 protein comes from TCRdb applying MiXCR to the 5' RACE reads. The sample lists tens of thousands of distinct CDR3 sequences, approximately 12% occurring once. Noted time point: sample taken at primary tumor resection. Unsorted whole RNA from tumor, nontumor lung or frozen PBMC underwent sequencing. This material consisted of PBMCs, taken at surgery. These receptors all come from a male donor with early-stage non-small cell lung cancer.

This clonotype turned up a few times. J is TRBJ2-2 and V is TRBV9; the D gene is possibly TRBD2 (6 bases). This CDR3 is built from 16 residues. Germline lookup yields CDR1 SGDLS and CDR2 YYNGEE. V was clipped by 1 base and J by 6 bases, with 16 bases between them. In nucleotides, the CDR3 is TGTGCCAGCAGCGTAAGTGGGAGGAACTTAGCCGGGGAGCTGTTTTTT. Translation: CASSVSGRNLAGELFF.

This clonotype was found many times. The chain employs TRBV6-6 and TRBJ2-7; D may correspond to TRBD1 or TRBD2 (5 bases each). Germline loops: CDR1 MNHNY, CDR2 SVGAGI (reference sequence). This CDR3 has 12 residues. V lost 8 bases to trimming and J lost 3 bases, with 11 bases between them. CDR3 DNA: TGTGCCAGCCAGGGTGGAGGCTACGAGCAGTACTTC. This sequence encodes CASQGGGYEQYF.

The V gene is TRBV28, the J gene TRBJ2-4, with 7 positions matching TRBD1. The CDR3 totals 14 residues. Germline CDR1 MDHEN, CDR2 SYDVKM. J gave up 8 bases and V 6 bases, and 10 bases lay outside the gene matches. The CDR3 protein is CASSLTGQRHIQYF. The CDR3 nucleotides are TGTGCCAGCAGCCTGACAGGGCAGCGGCACATTCAGTACTTC.

V and J are TRBV6-2 or TRBV6-3 and TRBJ1-1; TRBD1 matches at 10 bases. Germline-derived CDR1 and CDR2 are MNHEY and SVGEGT. The length of the CDR3 is 14 residues. V lost 4 bases to trimming and J lost 5 bases; unmatched junction nucleotides: 4. The CDR3 sequence: CASSWGQGRTEAFF. CDR3 in DNA: TGTGCCAGCAGTTGGGGACAGGGGAGGACTGAAGCTTTCTTT.

This clonotype occurred a few times. J is TRBJ1-6 and V is TRBV5-1; TRBD1 might be the D (5 bases). Trimming cost V 0 bases and J 7 bases, with 8 bases left between them. The length of the CDR3 is 14 residues. The V gene's germline CDR1 is SGHRS and CDR2 YFSETQ. CDR3 coding DNA: TGCGCCAGCAGCTTGGCGACAGCAAATTCACCCCTCCACTTT. Translating gives CASSLATANSPLHF. Drawing the rest from reference TRBV5-1 and TRBJ1-6, the complete variable domain is KAGVTQTPRYLIKTRGQQVTLSCSPISGHRSVSWYQQTPGQGLQFLFEYFSETQRNKGNFPGRFSGRQFSNSRSEMNVSTLELGDSALYLCASSLATANSPLHFGNGTRLTVT.

The rearrangement links TRBV7-2 to TRBJ1-1; D is possibly TRBD1 (5 bases). The CDR3 covers 15 residues. V was cut by 4 bases and J by 2 bases, with 14 bases left in between. Germline V gene sequence: CDR1 SGHTA, CDR2 FQGNSA. CDR3 region: CASSSLQVHNTEAFF. CDR3 bases: TGTGCCAGCAGCTCATTACAGGTCCACAACACTGAAGCTTTCTTT. The entire variable domain, with the rest obtained from reference TRBV7-2 and TRBJ1-1, is as follows: GAGVSQSPSNKVTEKGKDVELRCDPISGHTALYWYRQSLGQGLEFLIYFQGNSAPDKSGLPSDRFSAERTGGSVSTLTIQRTQQEDSAVYLCASSSLQVHNTEAFFGQGTRLTVV.

With regard to this clonotype: Relative to the germline gene, one junction end is altered; a read error may explain this. This chain uses TRBV12-3 or TRBV12-4 with TRBJ2-3; tentative D call: TRBD2 (6 bases). This CDR3 contains 12 residues. This chain's CDR3 is CAGSLVAGLRYF. The CDR3 coding sequence is TGTGCCGGCAGTTTGGTTGCGGGGCTCAGGTATTTT.

The chain joins TRBV6-1 to TRBJ2-6; no firm D call. Germline V gene sequence: CDR1 MNHNS, CDR2 SASEGT. The CDR3 extends over 15 amino acids. The V and J ends lost 2 bases and 1 base respectively, with 6 bases between them. The CDR3, as DNA: TGTGCCAGCAGTGAATTCAATTCTGGGGCCAACGTCCTGACTTTC. Its translation is CASSEFNSGANVLTF.

This clonotype occurred a few times. The J gene is TRBJ1-5, the V gene TRBV4-2; 7 bases align to TRBD1. V gave up 3 bases and J gave up 5 bases; unmatched junction bases: 7. Germline values: CDR1 LGHNA, CDR2 YNFKEQ. This CDR3 comprises 15 residues. The CDR3 DNA reads TGTGCCAGCAGCCATCCCGACAGGGCCGATCAGCCCCAGCATTTT. It encodes CASSHPDRADQPQHF.

CDR3: CASSYSRGREETQYF. In DNA form, the CDR3 reads TGTGCCAGCAGTTACAGTAGGGGGCGGGAAGAGACCCAGTACTTC. J is TRBJ2-5 and V is TRBV6-5; 7 nucleotides match TRBD1. This CDR3 is 15 amino acids long. Trimming took 2 bases from V and 3 from J; bases not matched to a gene: 6. Germline V gene data show CDR1 as MNHEY and CDR2 as SVGAGI.

The chain recombines TRBV19 with TRBJ1-5; D uncertain. The CDR3 runs to 15 residues. V lost 5 bases to trimming and J lost 0 bases, with 11 bases between them. Germline CDR1 LNHDA, CDR2 SQIVND (reference sequence). CDR3: CASSYDGDSNQPQHF. The CDR3 DNA sequence: TGTGCCAGTAGTTACGACGGAGATAGCAATCAGCCCCAGCATTTT.

This chain connects TRBV7-3 to TRBJ2-3, with TRBD1 identical over 8 bases. The CDR3 has 16 amino acids. Germline values: CDR1 SGHTA, CDR2 FQGTGA. V was clipped by 5 bases and J by 1 base; unmatched bases: 8. The CDR3 DNA reads as TGTGCCAGCAGCACCCAGGGGGCGCCGGGCACAGATACGCAGTATTTT. Protein product: CASSTQGAPGTDTQYF.

About this clonotype: A much larger clonotype is one base distant, so this may be a read error. The chain has TRBV27 and TRBJ2-1; no firm D call. Trimming removed 5 bases at V and 8 bases at J, with 4 bases between. Germline assignment: CDR1 MNHEY and CDR2 SMNVEV (reference sequence). This CDR3 contains 10 residues. CDR3 amino acids: CASSTHEQFF. The CDR3 nucleotides read TGTGCCAGCAGTACCCATGAGCAGTTCTTC.

This clonotype occurred a few times. The rearrangement uses TRBV12-3 or TRBV12-4 and TRBJ2-1; 7 nucleotides line up with TRBD2. This CDR3 comprises 14 residues. Trimming cost V 6 bases and J 8 bases; bases outside gene matches: 10. The CDR3 DNA follows: TGTGCCAGCAGAAACAGCGGGAACCCAGATGAGCAGTTCTTC. Its translation: CASRNSGNPDEQFF.

This clonotype showed up just a few times. The genes are TRBV7-3 and TRBJ2-3, with D tentatively TRBD2 (6 bases). V lost 6 bases, J lost 5 bases, and 21 bases lay in between. The CDR3 loop spans 16 amino acids. Germline V gives CDR1 SGHTA, CDR2 FQGTGA. CDR3 loop: CASSPSRGLGGDTQYF. DNA for the CDR3: TGTGCCAGCAGTCCCTCCCGGGGACTGGGGGGAGATACGCAGTATTTT.

This clonotype was recorded at least ten times. The chain couples TRBV6-5 to TRBJ1-5; perhaps TRBD1 as D (6 bases). The CDR3 extends over 14 amino acids. The germline V and J ends were trimmed by 5 bases and 2 bases, with 10 bases remaining between them. Germline V gene lookup returns CDR1 MNHEY and CDR2 SVGAGI. Here the CDR3 reads CASSPRQGNQPQHF. CDR3 nucleotides: TGTGCCAGCAGTCCAAGACAGGGCAATCAGCCCCAGCATTTT.

This clonotype was seen a few times. This chain uses TRBV7-2 with TRBJ1-5, with TRBD1 as a possible D gene (5 bases). Germline assignment: CDR1 SGHTA and CDR2 FQGNSA. The V end was cut by 1 base, the J end by 1 base, with 17 bases between. The CDR3 is made up of 18 amino acids. The CDR3 coding sequence is TGTGCCAGCAGCTTAGACCCCTACGTGACAGAAAGCAATCAGCCCCAGCATTTT. Translation gives CASSLDPYVTESNQPQHF.

This clonotype was observed at least ten times. The chain combines TRBV2 with TRBJ2-1, with no clear D. CDR1 is SNHLY and CDR2 is FYNNEI in the germline V gene. The CDR3 sequence is 11 residues long. V shed 6 bases and J shed 0 bases, with 0 bases lying between them. The chain's CDR3 is CASSSYNEQFF. CDR3 bases: TGTGCCAGCAGCTCCTACAATGAGCAGTTCTTC.

This clonotype was counted at least ten times. The V gene is TRBV20-1, the J gene TRBJ1-1, with TRBD1 as a possible D gene (6 bases). There are 13 residues in the CDR3. Germline V gives CDR1 DFQATT, CDR2 SNEGSKA (reference sequence). The germline V and J ends were trimmed by 7 bases and 4 bases, with 16 bases remaining between them. The CDR3 reads CSVTKDSSTEAFF. The CDR3 nucleotides are TGCAGTGTTACTAAGGACAGCAGCACTGAAGCTTTCTTT.

This clonotype was counted only a few times. V and J are TRBV7-2 and TRBJ2-7; no firm D call. This CDR3 contains 12 residues. CDR1 is SGHTA and CDR2 is FQGNSA in the germline V gene. V shed 2 bases and J shed 4 bases, with 6 bases lying between them. As DNA, the CDR3 is TGTGCCAGCAGCTTAACCCAGTACGAGCAGTACTTC. Translation: CASSLTQYEQYF.

This clonotype came up many times. The J gene is TRBJ2-1, the V gene TRBV14, with D uncertain. There are 15 residues in the CDR3. CDR1 and CDR2 from the germline V gene are SGHDN and FVKESK. The germline V and J ends were trimmed by 1 base and 2 bases, with 9 bases remaining between them. CDR3 sequence reads: CASSQVGLPYNEQFF. The CDR3 bases are TGTGCCAGCAGCCAAGTCGGGCTTCCCTACAATGAGCAGTTCTTC.